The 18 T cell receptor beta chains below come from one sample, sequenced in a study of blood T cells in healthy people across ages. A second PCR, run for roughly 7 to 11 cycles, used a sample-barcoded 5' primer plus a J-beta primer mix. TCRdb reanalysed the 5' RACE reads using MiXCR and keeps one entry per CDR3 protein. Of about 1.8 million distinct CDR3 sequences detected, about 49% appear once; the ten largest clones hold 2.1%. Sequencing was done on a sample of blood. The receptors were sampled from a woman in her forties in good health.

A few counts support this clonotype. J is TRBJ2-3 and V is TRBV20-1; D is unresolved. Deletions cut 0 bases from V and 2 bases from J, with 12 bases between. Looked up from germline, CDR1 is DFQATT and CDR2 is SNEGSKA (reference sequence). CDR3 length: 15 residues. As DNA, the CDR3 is TGCAGTGCTAGAGACTCCCACGGGTACACAGATACGCAGTATTTT. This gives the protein CSARDSHGYTDTQYF.

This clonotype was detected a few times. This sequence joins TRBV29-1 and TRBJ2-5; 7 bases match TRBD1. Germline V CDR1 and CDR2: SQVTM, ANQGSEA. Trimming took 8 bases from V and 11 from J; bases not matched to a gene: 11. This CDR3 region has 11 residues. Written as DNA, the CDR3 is TGCAGCCCGACAGGGTTCGAAGGGCAGTACTTC. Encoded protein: CSPTGFEGQYF.

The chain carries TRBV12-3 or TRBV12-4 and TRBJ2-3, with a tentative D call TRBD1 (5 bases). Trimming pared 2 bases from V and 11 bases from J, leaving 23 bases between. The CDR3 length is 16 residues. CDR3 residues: CASSLLKTARADVQYF. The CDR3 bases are TGTGCCAGCAGTTTATTAAAGACAGCTCGAGCAGATGTGCAGTATTTT.

DNA of the CDR3: TGTGCCAGCAGTTTAGAGACAGGGGTCAATCAGCCCCAGCATTTT. This translates into CASSLETGVNQPQHF. This chain joins TRBV28 and TRBJ1-5; 8 nucleotides agree with TRBD1. Germline-derived CDR1 and CDR2 are MDHEN and SYDVKM. The CDR3 consists of 15 residues. V gave up 2 bases and J gave up 3 bases; unmatched junction bases: 3.

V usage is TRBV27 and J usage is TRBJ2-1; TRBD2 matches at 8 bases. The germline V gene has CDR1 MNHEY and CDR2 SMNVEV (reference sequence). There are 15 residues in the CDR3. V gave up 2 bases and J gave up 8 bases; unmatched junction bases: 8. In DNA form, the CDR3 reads TGTGCCAGCAGTTTAGAGGGGACTAGGCTTGATGAGCAGTTCTTC. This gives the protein CASSLEGTRLDEQFF.

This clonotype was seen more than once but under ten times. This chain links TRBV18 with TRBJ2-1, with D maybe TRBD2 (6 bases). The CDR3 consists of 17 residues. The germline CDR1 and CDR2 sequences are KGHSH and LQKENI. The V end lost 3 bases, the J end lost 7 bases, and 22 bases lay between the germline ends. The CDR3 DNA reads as TGTGCCAGCTCACCCCAAACAAGTACCGGGGGTCCTAATGAGCAGTTCTTC. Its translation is CASSPQTSTGGPNEQFF.

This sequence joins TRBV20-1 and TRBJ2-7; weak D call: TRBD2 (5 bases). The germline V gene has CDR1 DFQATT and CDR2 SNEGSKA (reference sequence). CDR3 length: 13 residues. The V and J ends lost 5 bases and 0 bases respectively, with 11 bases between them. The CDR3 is CSAGRVSSYEQYF. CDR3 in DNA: TGCAGTGCTGGGCGGGTTAGCTCCTACGAGCAGTACTTC.

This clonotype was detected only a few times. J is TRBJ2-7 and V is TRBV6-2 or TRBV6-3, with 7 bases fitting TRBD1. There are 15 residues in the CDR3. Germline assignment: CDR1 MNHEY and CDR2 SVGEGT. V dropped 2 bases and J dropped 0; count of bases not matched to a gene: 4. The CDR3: CASSYAPGGSYEQYF. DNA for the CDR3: TGTGCCAGCAGTTACGCCCCAGGGGGCTCCTACGAGCAGTACTTC.

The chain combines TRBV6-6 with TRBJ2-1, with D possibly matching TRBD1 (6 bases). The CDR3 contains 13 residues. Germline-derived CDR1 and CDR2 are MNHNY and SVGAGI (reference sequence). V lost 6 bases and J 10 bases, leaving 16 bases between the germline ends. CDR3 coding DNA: TGTGCCAGCAGCAGGGACACATTCTACGAGCAGTTCTTC. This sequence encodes CASSRDTFYEQFF.

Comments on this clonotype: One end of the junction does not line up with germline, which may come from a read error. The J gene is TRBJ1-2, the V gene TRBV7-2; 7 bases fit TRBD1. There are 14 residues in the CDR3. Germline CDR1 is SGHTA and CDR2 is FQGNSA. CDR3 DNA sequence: TGCGCCAGCAGCATACCGGGACAGATCTATGGCTACACCTTC. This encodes CASSIPGQIYGYTF.

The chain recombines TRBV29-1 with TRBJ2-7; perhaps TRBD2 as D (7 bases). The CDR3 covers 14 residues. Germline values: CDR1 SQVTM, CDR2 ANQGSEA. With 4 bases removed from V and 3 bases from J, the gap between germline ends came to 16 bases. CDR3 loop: CSVGSGGGLYEQYF. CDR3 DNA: TGCAGCGTTGGAAGCGGCGGGGGCCTCTACGAGCAGTACTTC.

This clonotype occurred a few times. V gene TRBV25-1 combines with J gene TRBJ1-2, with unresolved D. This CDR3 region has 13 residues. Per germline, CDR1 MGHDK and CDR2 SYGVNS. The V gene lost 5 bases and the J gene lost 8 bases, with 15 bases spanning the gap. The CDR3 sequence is CASSPRSLGGYTF. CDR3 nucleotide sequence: TGTGCCAGCAGTCCCCGGTCGCTCGGGGGCTACACCTTC.

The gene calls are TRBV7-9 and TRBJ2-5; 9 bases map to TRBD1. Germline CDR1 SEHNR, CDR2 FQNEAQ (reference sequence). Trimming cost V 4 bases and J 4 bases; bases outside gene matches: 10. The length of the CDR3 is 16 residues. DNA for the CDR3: TGTGCCAGCAGCTCAGGGGGACAGGGCTTATTAGAGACCCAGTACTTC. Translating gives CASSSGGQGLLETQYF.

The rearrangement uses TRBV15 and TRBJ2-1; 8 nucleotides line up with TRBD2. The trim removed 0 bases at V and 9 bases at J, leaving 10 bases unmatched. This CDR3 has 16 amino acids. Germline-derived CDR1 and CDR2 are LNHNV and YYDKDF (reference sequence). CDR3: CATSRDPGGGLGEQFF. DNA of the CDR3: TGTGCCACCAGCAGAGATCCCGGGGGGGGCTTAGGTGAGCAGTTCTTC.

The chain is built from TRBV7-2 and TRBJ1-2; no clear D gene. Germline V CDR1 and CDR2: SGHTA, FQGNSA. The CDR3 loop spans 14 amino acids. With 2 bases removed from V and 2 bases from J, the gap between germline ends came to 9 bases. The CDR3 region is CASSLSYKNYGYTF. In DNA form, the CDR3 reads TGTGCCAGCAGCTTATCATACAAGAACTATGGCTACACCTTC.

CDR3 loop: CASSSQVGAGGDTQYF. The DNA of the CDR3 is TGCGCCAGCAGCTCCCAGGTGGGGGCCGGGGGAGATACGCAGTATTTT. This sequence joins TRBV5-1 and TRBJ2-3, with D perhaps matching TRBD1 or TRBD2 (6 bases each). V was clipped by 3 bases and J by 5 bases, with 19 bases between them. Germline V gene sequence: CDR1 SGHRS, CDR2 YFSETQ. The CDR3 totals 16 residues.

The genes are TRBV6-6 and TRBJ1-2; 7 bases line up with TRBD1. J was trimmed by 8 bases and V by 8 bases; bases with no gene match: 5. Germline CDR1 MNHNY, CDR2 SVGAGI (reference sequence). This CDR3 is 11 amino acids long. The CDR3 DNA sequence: TGTGCCAGCCAAGGGGGCGTGGGCTACACCTTC. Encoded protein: CASQGGVGYTF.

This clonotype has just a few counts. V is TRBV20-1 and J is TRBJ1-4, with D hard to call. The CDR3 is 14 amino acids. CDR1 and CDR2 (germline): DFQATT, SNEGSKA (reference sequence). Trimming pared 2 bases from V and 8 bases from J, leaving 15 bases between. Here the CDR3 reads CSARFVEVEEKLFF. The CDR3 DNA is TGCAGTGCTAGATTCGTGGAGGTGGAGGAAAAACTGTTTTTT.